What follows are 29 T cell receptor beta chains derived from one specimen sequenced in a study of persistence of HIV-infected CD4 T cells. The antigens these receptors bind are not known. The immunoSEQ assay was version 4, run in survey mode. Measured with immunoSEQ multiplex PCR; TCRdb has only the in-frame clones, and not every one. The sample yields 15,000 to 20,000 clones, about two thirds seen once. The stimulus was lysate of CMV-infected fibroblasts, approximately 9.6 ug/mL. Sorting selected CD4+ T cells upregulating both CD40 ligand and CD69. Sequenced here: CD4+ T cells sorted from PBMCs after roughly 20-hour stimulation, sampled from a patient who received antiretroviral therapy. These receptors originate from an adult woman with HIV who was CMV-seropositive.

The rearrangement links TRBV4-1 to TRBJ1-1; no clear D. Trimming stripped 0 bases from V and 6 bases from J, with 11 bases between. Germline CDR1 MGHRA, CDR2 YSYEKL. The CDR3 spans 14 residues. CDR3 residues: CASSQEPQSAEAFF. In DNA form, the CDR3 reads TGCGCCAGCAGCCAAGAGCCACAGTCGGCTGAAGCTTTCTTT.

The CDR3 region is CASSVGLLGEKLFF. The CDR3 DNA reads TGTGCCAGCAGCGTAGGACTCTTAGGAGAAAAACTGTTTTTT. The chain couples TRBV9 to TRBJ1-4, with D unclear. Looked up from germline, CDR1 is SGDLS and CDR2 is YYNGEE. The CDR3 spans 14 residues. Between the trimmed V and J ends, which lost 0 bases and 8 bases, there was a span of 11 bases.

This chain uses TRBV10-3 with TRBJ2-5; 14 bases are shared with TRBD2. The CDR3 covers 20 residues. Germline loops: CDR1 ENHRY, CDR2 SYGVKD. V shed 0 bases and J 1 base; nucleotides not matched to a gene: 10. The CDR3 DNA reads as TGTGCCATCAGTGAGTCCGGTGGGACTAGCGGGGGAACTACCCAAGAGACCCAGTACTTC. It encodes CAISESGGTSGGTTQETQYF.

The V call is TRBV4-2, the J call TRBJ2-3; 8 bases align to TRBD2. The CDR3 sequence is 15 residues long. The germline V gene encodes CDR1 LGHNA and CDR2 YNFKEQ. The V gene end was trimmed by 6 bases and the J gene end by 4 bases; junction bases not matched to a gene: 9. DNA of the CDR3: TGTGCCAGCAGAATAGACGGGGGGGCCGCAGATACGCAGTATTTT. This encodes CASRIDGGAADTQYF.

The chain joins TRBV18 to TRBJ2-7, with D unresolved. This CDR3 spans 14 amino acids. The V end lost 4 bases, the J end lost 1 base, and 11 bases lay between the germline ends. The germline CDR1 and CDR2 sequences are KGHSH and LQKENI. The chain's CDR3 is CASSLLDGSYEQYF. The CDR3 coding sequence is TGTGCCAGCTCACTCTTGGACGGTTCCTACGAGCAGTACTTC.

This chain joins TRBV6-1 and TRBJ1-1; D gene ambiguous. V gave up 1 base and J gave up 7 bases, with 10 bases separating them. The V gene's germline CDR1 is MNHNS and CDR2 SASEGT. The CDR3 loop spans 13 amino acids. The CDR3: CASSEGGVLEAFF. The CDR3 bases are TGTGCCAGCAGTGAAGGAGGTGTTCTTGAAGCTTTCTTT.

This clone is a singleton in its sample. The V gene is TRBV19, the J gene TRBJ1-2; tentative D call: TRBD1 (6 bases). Trimming removed 6 bases from V and 2 bases from J, with 13 bases in between. The CDR3 is 14 residues long. The germline V gene encodes CDR1 LNHDA and CDR2 SQIVND (reference sequence). The CDR3 is CASRTQTGNYGYTF. DNA for the CDR3: TGTGCCAGTAGAACCCAAACAGGGAACTATGGCTACACCTTC.

This clone was detected a few times. The chain is built from TRBV28 and TRBJ1-5, with D hard to call. Germline CDR1 is MDHEN and CDR2 is SYDVKM. The CDR3 contains 15 residues. The V end lost 2 bases, the J end lost 3 bases, and 11 bases lay between the germline ends. The CDR3 loop reads CASSLGGLDNQPQHF. CDR3 in DNA: TGTGCCAGCAGTTTAGGAGGTTTAGACAATCAGCCCCAGCATTTT.

The chain links TRBV18 to TRBJ1-5; 7 bases fit TRBD1. Germline values: CDR1 KGHSH, CDR2 LQKENI. The CDR3 is 14 residues long. V was pared by 6 bases and J by 2 bases, with 4 bases of the junction left unmatched. The CDR3 DNA reads TGTGCCAGCTCGGACAGGACGGGCAATCAGCCCCAGCATTTT. Translating gives CASSDRTGNQPQHF. The whole variable domain, remainder taken from reference TRBV18 and TRBJ1-5, is NAGVMQNPRHLVRRRGQEARLRCSPMKGHSHVYWYRQLPEEGLKFMVYLQKENIIDESGMPKERFSAEFPKEGPSILRIQQVVRGDSAAYFCASSDRTGNQPQHFGDGTRLSIL.

V and J are TRBV6-6 and TRBJ2-1; no firm D call. Looked up from germline, CDR1 is MNHNY and CDR2 is SVGAGI (reference sequence). The length of the CDR3 is 14 residues. The ends were cut back, 6 bases at V and 2 bases at J, with 11 bases in the middle. As DNA, the CDR3 is TGTGCCAGCAGACAAGACTGGGCCTACAATGAGCAGTTCTTC. Its protein product is CASRQDWAYNEQFF.

This clone has only one observation. V and J are TRBV28 and TRBJ1-1; D ambiguous. The V end lost 2 bases, the J end lost 3 bases, and 4 bases lay between the germline ends. This CDR3 spans 12 amino acids. The germline V gene encodes CDR1 MDHEN and CDR2 SYDVKM. This CDR3 reads CASSLEYTEAFF. In DNA form, the CDR3 reads TGTGCCAGCAGTTTAGAGTACACTGAAGCTTTCTTT.

This clone turned up a few times. In nucleotides, the CDR3 is TGTGCCAGCAGCTGGGGAGGAGGAAACACCATATATTTT. Its translation is CASSWGGGNTIYF. The V call is TRBV13, the J call TRBJ1-3; no clear D. V was pared by 4 bases and J by 4 bases, with 8 bases between. CDR3 length: 13 amino acids. Germline V lookup: CDR1 PRHDT, CDR2 FYEKMQ (reference sequence).

This clone was observed a handful of times. The chain employs TRBV5-1 and TRBJ1-1; TRBD1 is a possible D gene (5 bases). There are 14 residues in the CDR3. V was shortened by 5 bases and J by 1 base, with 12 bases between the two germline ends. Germline V gene data show CDR1 as SGHRS and CDR2 as YFSETQ. CDR3 DNA: TGCGCCAGCAGGATTTACCAGGGGAACACTGAAGCTTTCTTT. Protein sequence: CASRIYQGNTEAFF.

This clone appeared a few times. The chain couples TRBV5-1 to TRBJ2-5; a weak D match, TRBD2 (6 bases). Per germline, CDR1 SGHRS and CDR2 YFSETQ. CDR3 length: 15 amino acids. V lost 1 base to trimming and J lost 1 base, with 11 bases between them. The CDR3 region is CASSLQAGSQETQYF. Written as DNA, the CDR3 is TGCGCCAGCAGCTTGCAGGCGGGGTCCCAAGAGACCCAGTACTTC.

V is TRBV5-1 and J is TRBJ2-6; no firm D call. Germline V CDR1 and CDR2: SGHRS, YFSETQ. CDR3 length: 17 residues. V lost 0 bases to trimming and J lost 2 bases, with 12 bases between them. The CDR3 sequence is CASSLVSGLAGANVLTF. The CDR3 DNA sequence: TGCGCCAGCAGCTTGGTTAGTGGGTTGGCTGGGGCCAACGTCCTGACTTTC. Drawing the rest from reference TRBV5-1 and TRBJ2-6, the complete variable domain is KAGVTQTPRYLIKTRGQQVTLSCSPISGHRSVSWYQQTPGQGLQFLFEYFSETQRNKGNFPGRFSGRQFSNSRSEMNVSTLELGDSALYLCASSLVSGLAGANVLTFGAGSRLTVL.

The chain joins TRBV6-2 or TRBV6-3 to TRBJ2-7; D ambiguous. The V end lost 1 base, the J end lost 6 bases, and 10 bases lay between the germline ends. The CDR3 loop spans 13 amino acids. Germline V CDR1 and CDR2: MNHEY, SVGEGT. The CDR3 is CASSYLKGAEQYF. The DNA of the CDR3 is TGTGCCAGCAGTTACTTAAAGGGCGCCGAGCAGTACTTC.

The chain is built from TRBV30 and TRBJ1-2, with a possible D match to TRBD1 (6 bases). The CDR3 has 13 amino acids. Trimming took 6 bases from V and 3 from J, leaving 14 bases between them. The germline gives CDR1 GTSNPN, CDR2 SVGIG (reference sequence). CDR3: CACIRRTDYGYTF. The CDR3 DNA reads TGTGCCTGCATCAGGAGGACAGACTATGGCTACACCTTC.

V usage is TRBV5-1 and J usage is TRBJ1-5; 8 bases line up with TRBD1. Trimming at V came to 4 bases and at J to 4 bases, leaving 4 bases not matched to a gene. The CDR3 contains 14 residues. CDR1 and CDR2 (germline): SGHRS, YFSETQ. The CDR3 DNA is TGCGCCAGCAGCCCGACAGGGGTGAATCAGCCCCAGCATTTT. This sequence encodes CASSPTGVNQPQHF. The full variable domain, in which reference TRBV5-1 and TRBJ1-5 provide the parts outside the CDR3, is KAGVTQTPRYLIKTRGQQVTLSCSPISGHRSVSWYQQTPGQGLQFLFEYFSETQRNKGNFPGRFSGRQFSNSRSEMNVSTLELGDSALYLCASSPTGVNQPQHFGDGTRLSIL.

The chain joins TRBV6-5 to TRBJ2-2, with D perhaps matching TRBD2 (5 bases). The V gene's germline CDR1 is MNHEY and CDR2 SVGAGI. The length of the CDR3 is 15 residues. V dropped 5 bases and J dropped 5 bases, with 15 bases sitting between them. CDR3 residues: CASSMTGVGTGELFF. The CDR3, as DNA: TGTGCCAGCAGTATGACCGGGGTAGGAACCGGGGAGCTGTTTTTT.

The V call is TRBV5-1, the J call TRBJ1-1, with D hard to call. Germline lookup yields CDR1 SGHRS and CDR2 YFSETQ. The CDR3 covers 13 residues. Trimming shortened V by 5 bases and J by 3 bases, and 11 bases separated the two germline ends. The CDR3 sequence is CASRDTAYTEAFF. CDR3 nucleotide sequence: TGCGCCAGCAGGGATACAGCCTACACTGAAGCTTTCTTT.

The J gene is TRBJ1-2, the V gene TRBV6-4; 7 positions match TRBD1. V was clipped by 8 bases and J by 5 bases; unmatched bases: 17. The germline V gene has CDR1 MRHNA and CDR2 SNTAGT. CDR3 length: 16 residues. The CDR3 sequence: CASSMMGGQPLYGYTF. The CDR3 nucleotides read TGTGCCAGCTCGATGATGGGGGGACAGCCCTTGTATGGCTACACCTTC.

The chain employs TRBV6-5 and TRBJ1-1; no clear D gene. Germline CDR1 is MNHEY and CDR2 is SVGAGI. This CDR3 is 14 amino acids long. Trimming left V 7 bases short and J 1 base short, with 13 bases between. CDR3 bases: TGTGCCAGCATCCCTAACGTCGAGAACACTGAAGCTTTCTTT. Protein product: CASIPNVENTEAFF.

The chain combines TRBV10-3 with TRBJ1-6; D is unclear. Deletions cut 11 bases from V and 5 bases from J, with 16 bases between. Germline CDR1 is ENHRY and CDR2 is SYGVKD. The CDR3 spans 14 residues. CDR3 sequence (DNA): TGTGCCGCCATGCCCGCGCTGGATAATTCACCCCTCCACTTT. It is translated as CAAMPALDNSPLHF.

This chain joins TRBV7-2 and TRBJ1-4; possibly TRBD1 for D (5 bases). V gave up 1 base and J gave up 0 bases, with 9 bases separating them. This CDR3 comprises 16 residues. CDR1 is SGHTA and CDR2 is FQGNSA in the germline V gene. The CDR3 here is CASSLGRGPTNEKLFF. CDR3 DNA: TGTGCCAGCAGCTTAGGGCGGGGACCAACTAATGAAAAACTGTTTTTT.

The chain couples TRBV7-6 to TRBJ1-3; no clear D. V shed 5 bases and J shed 3 bases, with 17 bases lying between them. This CDR3 is built from 16 residues. From germline, CDR1 is SGHVS and CDR2 FNYEAQ. In nucleotides, the CDR3 is TGTGCCAGCAGCCGAGACACGGGGAGAGGTGGAAACACCATATATTTT. It is translated as CASSRDTGRGGNTIYF.

This clone showed up just a few times. The genes are TRBV10-3 and TRBJ2-6; no reliable D call. V shed 0 bases and J shed 2 bases, with 5 bases lying between them. This CDR3 has 15 amino acids. Germline V gives CDR1 ENHRY, CDR2 SYGVKD. The CDR3 is CAISESTAGANVLTF. The CDR3 DNA sequence: TGTGCCATCAGTGAGTCAACGGCTGGGGCCAACGTCCTGACTTTC.

The V call is TRBV15, the J call TRBJ2-3; D might be TRBD1 or TRBD2, each matching 5 bases. Trimming took off 0 bases at V and 2 bases at J, with 9 bases between the two ends. CDR1 is LNHNV, CDR2 YYDKDF, per germline (reference sequence). The CDR3 contains 15 residues. The DNA for the CDR3 is TGTGCCACCAGCAGAGATCAGGGACCCACAGATACGCAGTATTTT. Its translation: CATSRDQGPTDTQYF. Using reference TRBV15 and TRBJ2-3 for the parts outside the CDR3, the full variable domain is DAMVIQNPRYQVTQFGKPVTLSCSQTLNHNVMYWYQQKSSQAPKLLFHYYDKDFNNEADTPDNFQSRRPNTSFCFLDIRSPGLGDTAMYLCATSRDQGPTDTQYFGPGTRLTVL.

This clone has just a few counts. The V and J genes are TRBV9 and TRBJ1-2, with D possibly being TRBD1 (5 bases). In germline, CDR1 is SGDLS, CDR2 YYNGEE. Trimming left V 0 bases short and J 2 bases short, with 14 bases between. This CDR3 contains 16 residues. CDR3 sequence reads: CASSVGGTGDNYGYTF. The CDR3 DNA is TGTGCCAGCAGCGTAGGCGGGACGGGAGACAACTATGGCTACACCTTC. Full variable domain (outside the CDR3, taken from reference TRBV9 and TRBJ1-2): DSGVTQTPKHLITATGQRVTLRCSPRSGDLSVYWYQQSLDQGLQFLIQYYNGEERAKGNILERFSAQQFPDLHSELNLSSLELGDSALYFCASSVGGTGDNYGYTFGSGTRLTVV.

V usage is TRBV5-1 and J usage is TRBJ2-5; perhaps TRBD1 as D (6 bases). The germline V and J ends were trimmed by 4 bases and 5 bases, with 15 bases remaining between them. The CDR3 covers 14 residues. In germline, CDR1 is SGHRS, CDR2 YFSETQ. The CDR3 here is CASSIGTPGETQYF. The CDR3 DNA reads TGCGCCAGCAGCATCGGGACACCCGGGGAGACCCAGTACTTC.